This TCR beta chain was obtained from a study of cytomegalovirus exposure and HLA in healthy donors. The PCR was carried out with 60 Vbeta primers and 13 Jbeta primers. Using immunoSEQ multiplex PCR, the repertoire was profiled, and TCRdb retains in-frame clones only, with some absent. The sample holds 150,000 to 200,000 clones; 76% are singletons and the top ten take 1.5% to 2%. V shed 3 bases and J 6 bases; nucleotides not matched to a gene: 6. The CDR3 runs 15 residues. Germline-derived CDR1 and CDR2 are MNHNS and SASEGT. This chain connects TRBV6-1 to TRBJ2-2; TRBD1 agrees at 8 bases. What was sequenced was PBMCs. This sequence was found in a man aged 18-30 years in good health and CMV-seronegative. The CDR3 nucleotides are TGTGCCAGCAGTGAGGGACAGGTTCTAGCCGGGGAGCTGTTTTTT. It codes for CASSEGQVLAGELFF.